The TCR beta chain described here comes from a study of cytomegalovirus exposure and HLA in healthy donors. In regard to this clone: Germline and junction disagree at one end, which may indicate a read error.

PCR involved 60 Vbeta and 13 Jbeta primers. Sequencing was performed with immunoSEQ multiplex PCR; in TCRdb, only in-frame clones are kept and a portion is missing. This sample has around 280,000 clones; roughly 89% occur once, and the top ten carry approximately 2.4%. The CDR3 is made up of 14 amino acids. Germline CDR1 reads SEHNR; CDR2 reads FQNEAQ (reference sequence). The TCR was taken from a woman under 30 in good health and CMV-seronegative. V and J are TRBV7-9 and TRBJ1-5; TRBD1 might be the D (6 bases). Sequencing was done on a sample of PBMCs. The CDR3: CSSSPQGEGQPQHF. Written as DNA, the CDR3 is TGTTCCAGCAGCCCACAGGGAGAAGGTCAGCCCCAGCATTTT.